A selection of T cell receptor beta chains follows, all from one sample in a study of cytotoxic CD8 clonotypes in ibrutinib-treated CLL. Sequencing was performed with immunoSEQ multiplex PCR; in TCRdb, only in-frame clones are kept and a portion is missing. The data hold about 300,000 clones, with approximately 76% observed a single time. This specimen consisted of PBMCs, obtained at disease progression, from a patient treated with ibrutinib. Every receptor here comes from a human donor with chronic lymphocytic leukemia. CDR3s include the opening cysteine and the closing phenylalanine or tryptophan. The D gene is left open where the match is weak. A row's size may be missing; if present it is once, few, many or a size class.

V gene: TRBV9; clone size: few; D gene: TRBD2; J gene: TRBJ2-3; CDR3 protein: CASSVHIRGSPGDTQYF; CDR3 DNA: TGTGCCAGCAGCGTCCATATTCGCGGGAGCCCCGGGGATACGCAGTATTTT
V gene: TRBV5-8; clone size: -; D gene: -; J gene: TRBJ1-1; CDR3 protein: CASSLRQPLVVAEAFF; CDR3 DNA: TGTGCCAGCAGCTTGAGACAGCCCCTTGTGGTCGCTGAAGCTTTCTTT
V gene: TRBV9; clone size: -; D gene: -; J gene: TRBJ2-1; CDR3 protein: CASSAWGVNEQFF; CDR3 DNA: TGTGCCAGCAGCGCGTGGGGGGTCAATGAGCAGTTCTTC
V gene: TRBV5-1; clone size: -; D gene: -; J gene: TRBJ1-6; CDR3 protein: CASRAGDWGSPLHF; CDR3 DNA: TGCGCCAGCAGGGCGGGTGATTGGGGTTCACCCCTCCACTTT
V gene: TRBV6-1; clone size: once; D gene: -; J gene: TRBJ2-3; CDR3 protein: CASSEVITDTQYF; CDR3 DNA: TGTGCCAGCAGTGAAGTAATCACAGATACGCAGTATTTT
V gene: TRBV10-1; clone size: few; D gene: -; J gene: TRBJ1-3; CDR3 protein: CASRERNSGNTIYF; CDR3 DNA: TGCGCCAGCAGGGAGAGAAACTCTGGAAACACCATATATTTT
V gene: TRBV18; clone size: once; D gene: TRBD2; J gene: TRBJ2-7; CDR3 protein: CASSPKRTSGDPGEQYF; CDR3 DNA: TGTGCCAGCTCACCGAAACGGACTAGCGGTGACCCTGGAGAGCAGTACTTC
V gene: TRBV27; clone size: -; D gene: -; J gene: TRBJ1-1; CDR3 protein: CASSFDKRNTEAFF; CDR3 DNA: TGTGCCAGCAGTTTCGACAAGAGGAACACTGAAGCTTTCTTT
V gene: TRBV28; clone size: -; D gene: TRBD2; J gene: TRBJ2-3; CDR3 protein: CASGPRGLATDTQYF; CDR3 DNA: TGTGCCAGCGGACCCCGGGGACTAGCGACAGATACGCAGTATTTT
V gene: TRBV6-6; clone size: -; D gene: -; J gene: TRBJ1-2; CDR3 protein: CASGATDRRYGYTF; CDR3 DNA: TGTGCCAGCGGGGCTACGGACAGACGCTATGGCTACACCTTC
V gene: TRBV5-1; clone size: few; D gene: -; J gene: TRBJ2-7; CDR3 protein: CASSSRGDEQYF; CDR3 DNA: TGCGCCAGCAGCTCCCGCGGGGACGAGCAGTACTTC
V gene: TRBV4-1; clone size: -; D gene: -; J gene: TRBJ2-3; CDR3 protein: CASSRKGFGTDTQYF; CDR3 DNA: TGCGCCAGCAGCCGCAAAGGGTTTGGCACAGATACGCAGTATTTT
V gene: TRBV12-5; clone size: -; D gene: TRBD1; J gene: TRBJ1-1; CDR3 protein: CASGRQGPVNTEAFF; CDR3 DNA: TGTGCTAGTGGGAGACAGGGGCCAGTGAACACTGAAGCTTTCTTT
V gene: TRBV10-2; clone size: -; D gene: -; J gene: TRBJ2-7; CDR3 protein: CASSPPGQAYEQYF; CDR3 DNA: TGCGCCAGCAGTCCTCCCGGTCAGGCCTACGAGCAGTACTTC
V gene: TRBV19; clone size: -; D gene: -; J gene: TRBJ1-1; CDR3 protein: CASSASWDTEAFF; CDR3 DNA: TGTGCCAGTAGCGCTTCATGGGACACTGAAGCTTTCTTT
V gene: TRBV7-9; clone size: -; D gene: -; J gene: TRBJ2-7; CDR3 protein: CASSLTGTGRDEQYF; CDR3 DNA: TGTGCCAGCAGCCTTACTGGGACTGGCCGTGACGAGCAGTACTTC
V gene: TRBV2; clone size: -; D gene: TRBD2; J gene: TRBJ2-1; CDR3 protein: CASRWTSGGEGDNEQFF; CDR3 DNA: TGTGCCAGCAGATGGACTAGCGGGGGTGAGGGAGACAATGAGCAGTTCTTC
V gene: TRBV15; clone size: -; D gene: TRBD1; J gene: TRBJ1-5; CDR3 protein: CATSREGTGRVSNQPQHF; CDR3 DNA: TGTGCCACCAGCAGAGAGGGGACAGGGAGAGTTAGCAATCAGCCCCAGCATTTT
V gene: TRBV7-2; clone size: -; D gene: TRBD1; J gene: TRBJ1-1; CDR3 protein: CASSLGLAGGANTEAFF; CDR3 DNA: TGTGCCAGCAGCTTAGGCTTGGCAGGGGGCGCGAACACTGAAGCTTTCTTT
V gene: TRBV15; clone size: few; D gene: -; J gene: TRBJ1-5; CDR3 protein: CATSRDRTAGPQHF; CDR3 DNA: TGTGCCACCAGCAGAGATCGGACCGCAGGGCCCCAGCATTTT
V gene: TRBV28; clone size: -; D gene: -; J gene: TRBJ1-1; CDR3 protein: CASSLWGGNTEAFF; CDR3 DNA: TGTGCCAGCAGTTTATGGGGGGGGAACACTGAAGCTTTCTTT
V gene: TRBV21-1; clone size: -; D gene: -; J gene: TRBJ2-7; CDR3 protein: CASSKLGTSGSWYEQYF; CDR3 DNA: TGTGCCAGCAGCAAATTGGGGACTAGCGGGAGTTGGTACGAGCAGTACTTC
V gene: TRBV6-1; clone size: -; D gene: -; J gene: TRBJ2-7; CDR3 protein: CASSEQRRGNEQYF; CDR3 DNA: TGTGCCAGCAGTGAGCAAAGGAGGGGGAACGAGCAGTACTTC
V gene: TRBV11-3; clone size: -; D gene: TRBD1; J gene: TRBJ2-1; CDR3 protein: CASSLGTGSYNEQFF; CDR3 DNA: TGTGCCAGCAGCTTGGGGACAGGCTCCTACAATGAGCAGTTCTTC
V gene: TRBV25-1; clone size: -; D gene: -; J gene: TRBJ2-1; CDR3 protein: CASSDPRGAESEQFF; CDR3 DNA: TGTGCCAGCAGTGATCCCCGGGGGGCCGAAAGTGAGCAGTTCTTC
V gene: TRBV10-2; clone size: -; D gene: TRBD1; J gene: TRBJ1-5; CDR3 protein: CASSESRFGQGEDQPQHF; CDR3 DNA: TGCGCCAGCAGTGAGTCTAGATTTGGACAGGGGGAGGATCAGCCCCAGCATTTT
V gene: TRBV5-1; clone size: few; D gene: -; J gene: TRBJ2-7; CDR3 protein: CASRPNSYEQYF; CDR3 DNA: TGCGCCAGTCGGCCCAACTCCTACGAGCAGTACTTC
V gene: TRBV6-5; clone size: once; D gene: TRBD1; J gene: TRBJ1-5; CDR3 protein: CASSYGQESQPQHF; CDR3 DNA: TGTGCCAGCAGTTACGGACAGGAGAGTCAGCCCCAGCATTTT